Below are 22 T cell receptor beta chains sequenced from a single sample in a study of blood T cells in healthy people across ages. PCR was performed a second time for about 6 to 12 cycles using a sample-barcoded 5' primer and a J-beta primer mix. TCRdb ran MiXCR on the 5' RACE reads and lists one entry per CDR3 protein. Altogether roughly 1,300,000 distinct CDR3 sequences are present, approximately 59% being singletons, with the ten largest covering more than 6%. Material for sequencing was blood. All receptors derive from a man aged 18 to 30 in good health.

This clonotype was seen more than once but under ten times. The chain joins TRBV11-2 to TRBJ2-7; the D is unclear. CDR3 length: 13 residues. Germline values: CDR1 SGHAT, CDR2 FQNNGV. V shed 5 bases and J shed 2 bases, with 10 bases lying between them. In nucleotides, the CDR3 is TGTGCCAGCAGCCGACGGATCCCCTACGAGCAGTACTTC. Amino acid sequence: CASSRRIPYEQYF.

This clonotype was counted a few times. The CDR3 loop is CASSYMVETQYF. The CDR3 region has the DNA TGTGCCAGCAGCTACATGGTGGAGACCCAGTACTTC. The chain joins TRBV7-9 to TRBJ2-7, with D uncertain. The tail of the sequence fits TRBJ2-5 better, so the J call may be wrong. The length of the CDR3 is 12 residues. Germline V gene data show CDR1 as SEHNR and CDR2 as FQNEAQ (reference sequence).

Notes on this clonotype: A read error may account for a junction end that differs from germline. The chain carries TRBV6-4 and TRBJ1-2; D gene ambiguous. The CDR3 covers 12 residues. From germline, CDR1 is MRHNA and CDR2 SNTAGT. As DNA, the CDR3 is TGTGCCAGCAGTGACGGCCGCTATGGCTGCACCTTC. Translated, it gives CASSDGRYGCTF.

This clonotype has a handful of counts. The chain employs TRBV7-9 and TRBJ2-3; maybe TRBD2 (6 bases). V shed 6 bases and J shed 0 bases, with 7 bases lying between them. Germline V gene sequence: CDR1 SEHNR, CDR2 FQNEAQ (reference sequence). The CDR3 totals 13 residues. The CDR3 loop reads CASREGSTDTQYF. The DNA of the CDR3 is TGTGCCAGCAGGGAGGGAAGCACAGATACGCAGTATTTT.

This clonotype came up a few times. An end of the junction differs from the germline gene, which may be a read error. This chain connects TRBV29-1 to TRBJ2-1; D is possibly TRBD2 (6 bases). The germline V gene encodes CDR1 SQVTM and CDR2 ANQGSEA. The CDR3 is made up of 14 amino acids. In nucleotides, the CDR3 is TGCAGCGTCGAAGAAATAGCGGCGTACAATGAGCAGTTCTTC. Its protein is CSVEEIAAYNEQFF.

This chain uses TRBV25-1 with TRBJ2-4, with TRBD1 identical over 7 bases. Gene TRBJ2-7 matches the end of the DNA better, so the J call may be wrong. The germline CDR1 and CDR2 sequences are MGHDK and SYGVNS. The CDR3 covers 15 residues. The CDR3 reads CASSDPSRGFYEQYF. DNA for the CDR3: TGTGCCAGCAGTGACCCCAGCAGGGGGTTTTACGAGCAGTACTTC.

This clonotype has only a few counts. V is TRBV28 and J is TRBJ2-1; TRBD2 matches 8 bases. The germline gives CDR1 MDHEN, CDR2 SYDVKM. The V segment lost 5 bases and the J segment 5 bases; nucleotides outside the gene matches: 8. This CDR3 has 15 residues. CDR3 nucleotide sequence: TGTGCCAGCAGTGGGTGGCGGGGGGACAACAATGAGCAGTTCTTC. Amino acids: CASSGWRGDNNEQFF.

V and J are TRBV9 and TRBJ2-7; D remains ambiguous. This CDR3 contains 16 residues. Deletions cut 3 bases from V and 3 bases from J, with 19 bases between. Germline V lookup: CDR1 SGDLS, CDR2 YYNGEE. The CDR3 DNA follows: TGTGCCAGCAGCGCCCGACTCCAAAGGTCCCTCTACGAGCAGTACTTC. Residues: CASSARLQRSLYEQYF.

This chain joins TRBV20-1 and TRBJ2-6; D unclear. The germline CDR1 and CDR2 sequences are DFQATT and SNEGSKA (reference sequence). V lost 2 bases, J lost 0 bases, and 11 bases lay in between. The CDR3 sequence is 16 residues long. CDR3 residues: CSARSTQASGANVLTF. In DNA, the CDR3 is TGCAGTGCTAGAAGTACCCAAGCCTCTGGGGCCAACGTCCTGACTTTC.

CDR3 amino acids: CASSQDPLSGPNEQYF. CDR3 DNA sequence: TGTGCCAGCAGCCAAGATCCCCTAAGCGGGCCCAATGAGCAGTACTTC. V and J are TRBV4-2 and TRBJ2-5; possibly TRBD2 for D (6 bases). CDR1 and CDR2 (germline): LGHNA, YNFKEQ. This CDR3 spans 16 amino acids. The V end lost 0 bases, the J end lost 11 bases, and 22 bases lay between the germline ends.

This chain connects TRBV6-5 to TRBJ2-1; weak D call: TRBD2 (5 bases). Germline V gene data show CDR1 as MNHEY and CDR2 as SVGAGI. The V end was cut by 2 bases, the J end by 9 bases, with 5 bases between. This CDR3 spans 11 amino acids. DNA for the CDR3: TGTGCCAGCAGTTACCGGGGTGAGCAGTTCTTC. This gives the protein CASSYRGEQFF.

The genes are TRBV10-3 and TRBJ2-1; either TRBD1 or TRBD2 may fit D (5 bases each). The V gene's germline CDR1 is ENHRY and CDR2 SYGVKD. The V and J ends lost 4 bases and 2 bases respectively, with 15 bases between them. CDR3 length equals 16 residues. The CDR3 bases are TGTGCCATCAGTGGAGTTAAGAGGGGAACCTACAATGAGCAGTTCTTC. Translation: CAISGVKRGTYNEQFF.

V gene TRBV4-1 combines with J gene TRBJ2-1, with a tentative D call TRBD2 (6 bases). In germline, CDR1 is MGHRA, CDR2 YSYEKL. This CDR3 has 13 residues. The V and J ends lost 0 bases and 8 bases respectively, with 8 bases between them. CDR3 in amino acids: CASSQDPGDEQFF. The CDR3 coding sequence is TGCGCCAGCAGCCAAGACCCGGGGGATGAGCAGTTCTTC.

The rearrangement uses TRBV12-3 or TRBV12-4 and TRBJ1-5, with D hard to call. This CDR3 region has 13 residues. Trimming left V 3 bases short and J 3 bases short, with 6 bases between. The DNA of the CDR3 is TGTGCCAGCAGTTTTAATATCAATCAGCCCCAGCATTTT. Protein product: CASSFNINQPQHF.

This chain links TRBV20-1 with TRBJ2-7; 9 positions agree with TRBD1. J gave up 6 bases and V 6 bases, and 12 bases lay outside the gene matches. Germline CDR1 is DFQATT and CDR2 is SNEGSKA (reference sequence). The CDR3 is made up of 14 amino acids. The CDR3 bases are TGCAGTGCAGAAGGGACAGGGCATGGTCGCGAGCAGTACTTC. The encoded protein is CSAEGTGHGREQYF.

V is TRBV24-1 and J is TRBJ2-7, with 7 bases lining up with TRBD1. The assigned J gene may be wrong: the sequence end matches TRBJ2-5 better. The CDR3 contains 14 residues. The germline CDR1 and CDR2 sequences are KGHDR and SFDVKD. The CDR3 sequence: CATSDPQGPETQYF. DNA for the CDR3: TGTGCCACCAGTGATCCACAGGGGCCAGAGACCCAGTACTTC.

This clonotype has a handful of counts. The chain joins TRBV29-1 to TRBJ2-1; the D gene is possibly TRBD1 (5 bases). CDR3 length: 14 amino acids. Per germline, CDR1 SQVTM and CDR2 ANQGSEA. V was clipped by 8 bases and J by 6 bases, with 20 bases between them. DNA for the CDR3: TGCAGCTCTGATGACAGTCAAGGATTCAATGAGCAGTTCTTC. As protein: CSSDDSQGFNEQFF.

A few counts support this clonotype. The V and J genes are TRBV6-2 or TRBV6-3 and TRBJ2-5, with D uncertain. The end of the DNA fits TRBJ2-7 better, so the J call may be wrong. The CDR3 has 10 amino acids. Per the germline V gene, CDR1 is MNHEY and CDR2 is SVGEGT. CDR3 DNA: TGTGCCAGCGGATTTGGCGAGCAGTACTTC. It is translated as CASGFGEQYF.

This clonotype appeared many times. The chain links TRBV15 to TRBJ2-7, with 9 bases fitting TRBD1. The length of the CDR3 is 16 residues. V trimming: 1 base; J trimming: 3 bases; junction bases outside the gene matches: 7. The germline gives CDR1 LNHNV, CDR2 YYDKDF (reference sequence). CDR3 loop: CATSRGGDRAFYEQYF. The CDR3 DNA reads TGTGCCACCAGCAGAGGCGGGGACAGGGCCTTCTACGAGCAGTACTTC.

The rearrangement joins TRBV6-1 to TRBJ2-6; 7 positions match TRBD1. The length of the CDR3 is 18 residues. Germline V gene data show CDR1 as MNHNS and CDR2 as SASEGT. The V gene end was trimmed by 10 bases and the J gene end by 0 bases; junction bases not matched to a gene: 15. The CDR3, as DNA: TGTGCCATCCCCAGTAGGGACAGCAAACACTCTGGGGCCAACGTCCTGACTTTC. Encoded protein: CAIPSRDSKHSGANVLTF.

The V call is TRBV20-1, the J call TRBJ2-7, with D uncertain. The DNA end favors TRBJ2-1, so the J call may be wrong. The CDR3 covers 13 residues. Germline lookup yields CDR1 DFQATT and CDR2 SNEGSKA (reference sequence). The chain's CDR3 is CSATLLYNDEQFF. The CDR3 DNA sequence: TGCAGTGCTACCCTCCTTTACAATGATGAGCAGTTCTTC.

The V and J genes are TRBV7-9 and TRBJ2-3; tentative D call: TRBD2 (6 bases). Germline CDR1 reads SEHNR; CDR2 reads FQNEAQ (reference sequence). The V end was cut by 9 bases, the J end by 2 bases, with 21 bases between. The CDR3 length is 16 residues. CDR3 sequence reads: CASPEGLSGNTDTQYF. Written as DNA, the CDR3 is TGTGCCAGTCCGGAGGGGCTCAGCGGTAACACAGATACGCAGTATTTT.